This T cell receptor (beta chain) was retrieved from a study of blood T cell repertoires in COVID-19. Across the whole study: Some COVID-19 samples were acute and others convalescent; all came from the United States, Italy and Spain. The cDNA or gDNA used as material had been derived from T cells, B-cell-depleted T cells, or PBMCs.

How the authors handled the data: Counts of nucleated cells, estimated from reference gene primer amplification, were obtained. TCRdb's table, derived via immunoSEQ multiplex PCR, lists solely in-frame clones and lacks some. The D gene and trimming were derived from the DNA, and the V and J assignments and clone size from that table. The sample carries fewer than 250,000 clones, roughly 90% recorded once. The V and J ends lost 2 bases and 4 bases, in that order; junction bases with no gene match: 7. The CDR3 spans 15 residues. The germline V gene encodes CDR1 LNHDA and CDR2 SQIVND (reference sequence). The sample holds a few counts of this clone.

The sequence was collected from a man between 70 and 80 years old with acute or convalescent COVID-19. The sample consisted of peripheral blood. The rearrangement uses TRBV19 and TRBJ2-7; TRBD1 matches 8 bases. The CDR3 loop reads CASSILGQDGYEQYF. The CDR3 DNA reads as TGTGCCAGTAGTATATTGGGACAGGATGGGTACGAGCAGTACTTC.